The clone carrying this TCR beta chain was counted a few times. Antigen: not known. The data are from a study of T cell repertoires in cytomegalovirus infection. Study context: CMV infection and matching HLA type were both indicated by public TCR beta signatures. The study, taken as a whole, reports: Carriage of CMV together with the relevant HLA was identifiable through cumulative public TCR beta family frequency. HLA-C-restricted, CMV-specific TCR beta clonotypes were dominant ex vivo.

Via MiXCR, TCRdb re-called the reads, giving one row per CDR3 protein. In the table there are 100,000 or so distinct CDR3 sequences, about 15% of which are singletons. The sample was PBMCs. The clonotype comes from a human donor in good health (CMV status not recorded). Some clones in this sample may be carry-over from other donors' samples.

The CDR3 region is CASSLSDAGTEAFF. In DNA form, the CDR3 reads TGTGCCAGCAGCTTGTCGGACGCGGGCACTGAAGCTTTCTTT. The gene calls are TRBV7-3 and TRBJ1-1; D gene uncertain. V was trimmed by 3 bases and J by 4 bases, leaving 12 bases between them. This CDR3 has 14 residues. Germline assignment: CDR1 SGHTA and CDR2 FQGTGA.